This is a list of T cell receptor beta chains from one sample in a study of T cells after posttransplantation cyclophosphamide. Profiling relied on immunoSEQ multiplex PCR, and the TCRdb table lists in-frame clones only, not all of them. The data hold 2,500 to 3,500 clones, with about 66% observed a single time. The sample taken for sequencing was memory CD8+ T cells sorted from blood. The receptors were sampled from a woman aged 25 to 45 in good health and a related stem cell transplant donor. The conserved cysteine and the conserved F or W are not part of the CDR3 here.

V gene,J gene,CDR3 protein
TRBV6-4,TRBJ2-3,ASSDSAGGDTDTQY
TRBV4-3,TRBJ2-7,ASSQDRAGLSYEQY
TRBV4-1,TRBJ1-2,ASSQRQGLGYGYT
TRBV21-1,TRBJ1-2,ASIPSNGYT
TRBV7-9,.,ASSQDRTSYEQY
TRBV6-1,TRBJ2-6,ASSEDETASSGANVLT
TRBV28,TRBJ1-4,ASSLELGGGNEKLF
TRBV6-4,TRBJ2-3,ASSPSAGISDTQY
TRBV6-1,TRBJ1-1,ASSKEVMNTEAF
TRBV11-3,TRBJ1-6,ASSHGDSPLH
TRBV5-6,TRBJ1-6,ASSPYPLGGTFYNSPLH
TRBV5-1,TRBJ1-1,ASSLETGGILLNTEAF
TRBV18,TRBJ2-7,ASSGQDAYEQY
TRBV7-6,TRBJ2-1,ASSFGVGRDEQF
TRBV11-3,TRBJ2-3,ASSHRDNTDTQY
TRBV5-6,TRBJ2-7,ASSYELAPSYEQY
TRBV7-6,TRBJ2-3,ASSRSPGDTDTQY
TRBV10-2,TRBJ2-4,ASRLGGTAKNIQY
TRBV6-1,TRBJ1-5,ASSEGWANQPQH
TRBV6-4,TRBJ2-3,ASSDSGRGGSRTDTQY
TRBV2,TRBJ1-2,ASISGVYGYT
TRBV5-4,TRBJ2-5,ASSLTSGGETQY
TRBV25-1,TRBJ2-3,ASTHGDTQY
TRBV7-8,TRBJ1-2,ASSLGTGNGYT
TRBV7-8,TRBJ2-7,ASSLFPPGQGFYEQY
TRBV7-9,TRBJ1-6,ASSPTDRGMNSPLH
TRBV4-1,TRBJ1-1,ASSQGRSEAF
TRBV19,TRBJ2-5,ASSISGGARETQY
TRBV10-2,TRBJ2-7,ASSDYRTEQY
TRBV27,TRBJ1-5,ASSFGADNQPQH
TRBV20-1,TRBJ1-6,SARTQAVIH
TRBV30,TRBJ1-1,AWSVLAEAF
TRBV27,TRBJ1-2,ASSLYAGGDDGYT
TRBV27,TRBJ2-1,ASTSGGPWDEQF
TRBV6-4,TRBJ2-2,ASSDQASGDTGELF
TRBV6-1,TRBJ1-1,ASSEDGGGSTEAF
TRBV30,TRBJ2-5,AWSANQETQY
TRBV27,TRBJ2-2,ASSFSPGQSTGELF
TRBV6-5,TRBJ2-2,ASSKREAGELF
TRBV6-5,TRBJ2-3,ASSRTSGDTQY
TRBV5-1,TRBJ2-5,ASSSPPSGANQETQY
TRBV5-1,TRBJ2-1,ASSWRRRGENEQF
TRBV6-1,TRBJ1-4,ASSEGTGSEKLF
TRBV6-5,TRBJ2-7,ASNSLVRLTYEQY
TRBV7-8,TRBJ1-5,ASSQGAWGVGNQPQH
TRBV6-4,TRBJ2-1,ASSLTSGGNNEQF
TRBV5-4,TRBJ1-2,ASSLVARPDGYT
TRBV11-2,TRBJ1-2,ASSLGTGDGYT